This TCR beta chain originates from a study of T cell clonotyping in hematopoietic cell transplantation. In the study overall: Recipients' pretransplant samples followed cytoreduction. Findings and caveats of the study: Higher Inverse Simpson Index values in graft donor and pretransplant recipient predicted broader posttransplant TCR diversity. No sorting was done, leaving CD4 and CD8 contributions mixed.

This CDR3 has 14 residues. Germline values: CDR1 MGHRA, CDR2 YSYEKL. V was pared by 0 bases and J by 7 bases, with 12 bases between. Worth noting for this clone: Antigen specificity is unknown.

Time point meaning: recipient sample about 28 days before transplant, after cytoreduction. Sequenced by immunoSEQ multiplex PCR; TCRdb stores in-frame clones only, minus some. The repertoire has about 69,000 clones, 90% to 97% of them found once; the top ten carry roughly 1.8%. The sample in question was peripheral blood mononuclear cells, obtained before stem cell transplant. The chain has TRBV4-1 and TRBJ1-1; D call uncertain. The sequence derives from a woman in her forties or fifties with acute myeloid leukemia. Some clones in this sample may be carry-over from other donors' samples. DNA for the CDR3: TGCGCCAGCAGCCAAGAACAGACGGACGGTGAAGCTTTCTTT. This gives the protein CASSQEQTDGEAFF.